These 11 T cell receptor beta chains originate from one sample sequenced in a study of shared clonotypes between healthy human individuals. TCRdb's copy holds only in-frame clones and misses some; the assay was immunoSEQ multiplex PCR. Of around 1,900,000 clones detected, roughly 93% appear once; the ten largest clones hold around 1.7%. The naive CD8 fraction comprised CD45RO-negative cells positively selected for CCR7 and excluded terminally differentiated effector memory CD45RA+ cells. The sample taken for sequencing was naive CD8+ T cells from PBMCs. The receptors stem from a man between 18 and 29 years old in good health. Some clones in this sample may be carry-over from other donors' samples.

The chain combines TRBV6-5 with TRBJ2-7; D may be TRBD1 (5 bases). The ends were cut back, 2 bases at V and 5 bases at J, with 10 bases in the middle. The CDR3 has 13 amino acids. CDR1 and CDR2 from the germline V gene are MNHEY and SVGAGI. This chain's CDR3 is CASSYPRANEQYF. The CDR3, as DNA: TGTGCCAGCAGTTACCCCAGGGCCAACGAGCAGTACTTC.

The chain recombines TRBV10-3 with TRBJ2-1, with D unclear. Germline V gene lookup returns CDR1 ENHRY and CDR2 SYGVKD. There are 11 residues in the CDR3. Trimming removed 2 bases at V and 8 bases at J, with 4 bases between. CDR3 sequence: CAISEGYEQFF. CDR3 coding DNA: TGTGCCATCAGTGAGGGCTATGAGCAGTTCTTC.

The J gene is TRBJ1-1, the V gene TRBV18; D may be TRBD1 (5 bases). The CDR3 is made up of 15 amino acids. Germline V lookup: CDR1 KGHSH, CDR2 LQKENI. V was pared by 2 bases and J by 4 bases, with 14 bases between. The CDR3 nucleotides are TGTGCCAGCTCACCAACCGTCAGGGAGAGCACTGAAGCTTTCTTT. Translation: CASSPTVRESTEAFF.

The chain uses TRBV11-2 and TRBJ2-7; tentatively, D is TRBD2 (6 bases). The CDR3 loop spans 14 amino acids. The germline CDR1 and CDR2 sequences are SGHAT and FQNNGV. Trimming cost V 3 bases and J 7 bases, with 16 bases left between them. The CDR3 coding sequence is TGTGCCAGCAGCTTCGGGGACTTCAGTAAAGAGCAGTACTTC. Its translation: CASSFGDFSKEQYF. The full variable domain, with the rest looked up from reference TRBV11-2 and TRBJ2-7, is EAGVAQSPRYKIIEKRQSVAFWCNPISGHATLYWYQQILGQGPKLLIQFQNNGVVDDSQLPKDRFSAERLKGVDSTLKIQPAKLEDSAVYLCASSFGDFSKEQYFGPGTRLTVT.

In regard to this clone: Other DNA sequences within the sample encode an identical CDR3. This chain uses TRBV19 with TRBJ2-7; tentatively, D is TRBD2 (6 bases). CDR3 length equals 11 residues. Germline V lookup: CDR1 LNHDA, CDR2 SQIVND (reference sequence). Between the trimmed V and J ends, which lost 4 bases and 7 bases, there was a span of 8 bases. CDR3 sequence (DNA): TGTGCCAGTAGTACGGGACTGGAGCAGTACTTC. Its translation is CASSTGLEQYF.

Worth noting for this clone: Other nucleotide sequences from this sample produce the same CDR3. This sequence joins TRBV4-3 and TRBJ1-3; D remains ambiguous. Trimming stripped 0 bases from V and 4 bases from J, with 13 bases between. The germline gives CDR1 LGHNA, CDR2 YSLEER. There are 16 residues in the CDR3. CDR3 sequence reads: CASSQDRAGTGNTIYF. In DNA, the CDR3 is TGCGCCAGCAGCCAAGATCGCGCGGGTACGGGAAACACCATATATTTT.

The chain combines TRBV27 with TRBJ2-7, with 9 positions matching TRBD1. The V gene end was trimmed by 5 bases and the J gene end by 0 bases; junction bases not matched to a gene: 11. The CDR3 totals 17 residues. Germline V gene data show CDR1 as MNHEY and CDR2 as SMNVEV (reference sequence). The CDR3 DNA follows: TGTGCCAGCAGTGCAGATCCGGGACAGGGATACTCCTACGAGCAGTACTTC. This gives the protein CASSADPGQGYSYEQYF.

The V call is TRBV4-1, the J call TRBJ2-7; 10 nucleotides line up with TRBD2. The germline CDR1 and CDR2 sequences are MGHRA and YSYEKL. Unmatched junction bases numbered 7, after V lost 3 bases and J lost 2 bases. The CDR3 is 16 residues long. This chain's CDR3 is CASSHPLAGATYEQYF. CDR3 in DNA: TGCGCCAGCAGCCATCCCCTAGCGGGAGCCACCTACGAGCAGTACTTC.

The CDR3 is CSVVQADYYGYTF. DNA of the CDR3: TGCAGCGTTGTCCAGGCGGATTACTATGGCTACACCTTC. V and J are TRBV29-1 and TRBJ1-2; D not resolved. The CDR3 is made up of 13 amino acids. In germline, CDR1 is SQVTM, CDR2 ANQGSEA. Trimming stripped 4 bases from V and 3 bases from J, with 12 bases between.

This chain's CDR3 is CASSQGPGKTEAFF. The CDR3 coding sequence is TGCGCCAGCAGCCAAGGGCCAGGGAAGACTGAAGCTTTCTTT. V gene TRBV4-1 combines with J gene TRBJ1-1; possibly TRBD1 for D (5 bases). Between the trimmed V and J ends, which lost 1 base and 5 bases, there was a span of 11 bases. The CDR3 consists of 14 residues. Germline V gives CDR1 MGHRA, CDR2 YSYEKL.

J is TRBJ1-2 and V is TRBV6-1, with D possibly matching TRBD1 (5 bases). V dropped 3 bases and J dropped 5 bases, with 22 bases sitting between them. The CDR3 totals 17 residues. Germline CDR1 reads MNHNS; CDR2 reads SASEGT. CDR3 residues: CASSEGTGTGSLYGYTF. CDR3 sequence (DNA): TGTGCCAGCAGTGAGGGGACCGGGACCGGCTCTTTGTATGGCTACACCTTC.